A selection of T cell receptor beta chains follows, all from one sample in a study of PD-1 blockade in classical Hodgkin lymphoma. Clones were read by immunoSEQ multiplex PCR, and TCRdb kept only the in-frame ones, dropping some. The table lists 100,000 or so clones, around 89% of them singletons. Sequenced here: peripheral blood mononuclear cells (PBMCs), sampled before the second cycle of nivolumab. Receptors originate from a human donor with classical Hodgkin lymphoma. Each CDR3 is given with its conserved first and last residue. The D gene is left open where the match is weak. Where a row states a size, it is once, few, many or the class of an expanded clone; other rows omit it.

>TRBV19|once|TRBJ2-7|NA
TGTGCCAGTAGTATAGGAGGGGGGAACCTCTACGAGCAGTACTTC
CASSIGGGNLYEQYF
>TRBV9|NA|TRBJ1-3|TRBD1
TGTGCCAGCAGCCAAGGACAGGGGGCGGGTGGAAACACCATATATTTT
CASSQGQGAGGNTIYF
>TRBV19|NA|TRBJ2-3|TRBD2
TGTGCCAGTAGTATATGGGAGGGACGCACAGATACGCAGTATTTT
CASSIWEGRTDTQYF
>TRBV2|once|TRBJ2-7|NA
TGTGCCAGCAGTGAACCACTCCGCTCCTACGAGCAGTACTTC
CASSEPLRSYEQYF
>TRBV2|NA|TRBJ1-6|NA
TGTGCCAGCAGGCACAACAGCCAAAGCTCCTATAATTCACCCCTCCACTTT
CASRHNSQSSYNSPLHF
>TRBV9|NA|TRBJ2-3|NA
TGTGCCAGCAGCGTATCAGGGTTCAGCACAGATACGCAGTATTTT
CASSVSGFSTDTQYF
>TRBV6-6|NA|TRBJ2-1|TRBD2
TGTGCCAGCAGTTACAGACTAGCGGGAACTAATGAGCAGTTCTTC
CASSYRLAGTNEQFF
>TRBV27|NA|TRBJ1-1|TRBD1
TGTGCCAGCAGTTTAAGCATCGGGACAGAGAACACTGAAGCTTTCTTT
CASSLSIGTENTEAFF
>TRBV7-9|NA|TRBJ2-7|NA
TGTGCCAGCAGCTCCGACACAGGGATGACGGCCTACGAGCAGTACTTC
CASSSDTGMTAYEQYF
>TRBV30|few|TRBJ1-5|TRBD1
TGTGCCTGGAGTGGGACGACAGGGGGCAATCAGCCCCAGCATTTT
CAWSGTTGGNQPQHF
>TRBV11-3|NA|TRBJ2-3|NA
TGTGCCAGCAGCCGGGGCGGGGTCCATAGCACAGATACGCAGTATTTT
CASSRGGVHSTDTQYF
>TRBV27|once|TRBJ1-1|NA
TGTGCCAGCAGTTTGGCGACGGGCACTGAAGCTTTCTTT
CASSLATGTEAFF
>TRBV27|NA|TRBJ1-5|TRBD1
TGTGCCAGCAGTGGCCTTGGGACAGGGGATGGTCAGCCCCAGCATTTT
CASSGLGTGDGQPQHF
>TRBV13|NA|TRBJ2-5|NA
TGTGCCAGCAGCCATAGCGGTGTCCAAGAGACCCAGTACTTC
CASSHSGVQETQYF
>TRBV6-5|NA|TRBJ2-7|NA
TGTGCCAGCAGTTACTTCTACGAGCAGTACTTC
CASSYFYEQYF
>TRBV28|NA|TRBJ1-5|TRBD1
TGTGCCAGCAGTCCCCCGGACAGGGCCCATCAGCCCCAGCATTTT
CASSPPDRAHQPQHF
>TRBV5-1|once|TRBJ2-2|NA
TGCGCCAGCAGCTTAGCAGGGGCGAACACCGGGGAGCTGTTTTTT
CASSLAGANTGELFF
>TRBV7-2|NA|TRBJ2-7|NA
TGTGCCAGCAGCTTAATTACGGGGAGCGCTGCCTACGAGCAGTACTTC
CASSLITGSAAYEQYF
>TRBV6-6|NA|TRBJ2-6|NA
TGTGCCAGCAGCCCCGCTGTTTCAGGGGCCAACGTCCTGACTTTC
CASSPAVSGANVLTF
>TRBV5-5|NA|TRBJ2-3|NA
TGTGCCAGCAGCTTGGCCGTGTTCGGGGGACCTAGCACAGATACGCAGTATTTT
CASSLAVFGGPSTDTQYF
>TRBV7-9|NA|TRBJ2-7|NA
TGTGCCAGCAGCCCATCGATAGGGACGACTAAAGGCTACGAGCAGTACTTC
CASSPSIGTTKGYEQYF
>TRBV2|NA|TRBJ1-1|NA
TGTGCCAGCAGTCCCCGGTGGTTTGAAGCTTTCTTT
CASSPRWFEAFF
>TRBV7-2|once|TRBJ1-3|NA
TGTGCCAGCAGCTTAGCGGGGCCGGGTTTGGGGAACACCATATATTTT
CASSLAGPGLGNTIYF
>TRBV27|NA|TRBJ2-7|NA
TGTGCCAGCAGTTTATCAGGGAACGAGCAGTACTTC
CASSLSGNEQYF
>TRBV12-2|NA|TRBJ1-3|NA
TGTGCAAGTCGCTCAGGTGGGAGGCTGGACAGGCTCTCTGGAAACACCATATATTTT
CASRSGGRLDRLSGNTIYF
>TRBV5-1|NA|TRBJ1-1|NA
TGCGCCAGCAGCCTCGGACGGGACACTGAAGCTTTCTTT
CASSLGRDTEAFF
>TRBV18|NA|TRBJ1-5|NA
TGTGCCAGCTCACGCACAGGGACTCAGCCCCAGCATTTT
CASSRTGTQPQHF
>TRBV5-6|NA|TRBJ2-3|NA
TGTGCCAGCAGCTTGGACATCCGCACAGATACGCAGTATTTT
CASSLDIRTDTQYF
>TRBV7-6|once|TRBJ2-1|NA
TGTGCCAGCAGTCCCTTGGCTAGCTCCTACAATGAGCAGTTCTTC
CASSPLASSYNEQFF
>TRBV6-4|NA|TRBJ2-1|TRBD2
TGTGCCAGCAGTGACTCCGACGGGGGGACCAATGAGCAGTTCTTC
CASSDSDGGTNEQFF
>TRBV19|NA|TRBJ2-7|TRBD1
TGTGCCAGTAGTTCAAGGACAGGGTTCTACGAGCAGTACTTC
CASSSRTGFYEQYF
>TRBV30|NA|TRBJ2-5|TRBD2
TGTGCCTGGAGAAGGAACCGGGAGGGGCCCGTGGAGACCCAGTACTTC
CAWRRNREGPVETQYF
>TRBV19|NA|TRBJ1-5|NA
TGTGCCACGAATGAGGGGGGAGGTCGCAATCAGCCCCAGCATTTT
CATNEGGGRNQPQHF
>TRBV19|once|TRBJ1-2|NA
TGTGCCAGTAGCCGGGACATTCCTCCTGATGGCTACACCTTC
CASSRDIPPDGYTF
>TRBV27|NA|TRBJ1-1|TRBD1
TGTGCCAGCAGTACCAACAGGGGTGAAGCTTTCTTT
CASSTNRGEAFF
>TRBV18|once|TRBJ2-2|NA
TGTGCCAGCTCACCTTCCGGGGAGCTGTTTTTT
CASSPSGELFF
>TRBV30|NA|TRBJ1-3|NA
TGTGCCTGGAGTGATACAGGGAAATTCTCTGGAAACACCATATATTTT
CAWSDTGKFSGNTIYF